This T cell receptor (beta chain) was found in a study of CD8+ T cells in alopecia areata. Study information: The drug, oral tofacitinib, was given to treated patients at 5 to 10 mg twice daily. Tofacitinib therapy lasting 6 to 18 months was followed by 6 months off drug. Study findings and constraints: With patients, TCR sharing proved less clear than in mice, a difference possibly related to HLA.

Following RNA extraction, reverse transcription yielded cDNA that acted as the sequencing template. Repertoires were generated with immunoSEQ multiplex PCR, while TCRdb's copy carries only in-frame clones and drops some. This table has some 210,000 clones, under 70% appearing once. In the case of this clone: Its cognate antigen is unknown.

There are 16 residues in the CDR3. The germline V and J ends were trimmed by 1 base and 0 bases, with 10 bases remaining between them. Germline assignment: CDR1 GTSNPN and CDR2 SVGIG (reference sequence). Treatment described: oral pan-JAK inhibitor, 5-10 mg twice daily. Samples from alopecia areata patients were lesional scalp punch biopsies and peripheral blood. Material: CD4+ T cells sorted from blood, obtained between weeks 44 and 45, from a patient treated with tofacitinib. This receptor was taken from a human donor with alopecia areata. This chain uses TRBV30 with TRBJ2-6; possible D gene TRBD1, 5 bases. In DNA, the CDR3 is TGTGCCTGGAGTGCATTACAGGTCTCTGGGGCCAACGTCCTGACTTTC. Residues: CAWSALQVSGANVLTF.